One T cell receptor (beta chain) is described in this entry. The antigen this receptor binds is unknown. Base quality data are lacking; no much larger clone is found one base away. A distance of 17 bases separates the germline ends of V and J, which lose 10 bases and 3 bases respectively. The germline V gene sets CDR1 to SGDLS and CDR2 to YYNGEE. The CDR3 covers 13 residues, taking in both the cysteine and the phenylalanine. Left in the record is the CDR3 DNA by itself, 39 bases read in frame from the first base. These data belong to a study of cytomegalovirus exposure and HLA in healthy donors (dated by TCRdb to 2017 to 2019). With regard to the full study: According to an earlier analysis of a few hundred of the donors, some 180 million T cells yielded 117 million unique TCR beta sequences and more than 250 Gb of sequence data. An early release that covered approximately 600 HLA-typed donors contained approximately 300 gigabases of sequencing data and 80 million or so unique TCR sequences. Among the approximately 400 genotyped donors, under 90% belonged to the genetic ancestry cluster associated with self-reported Caucasian donors. The study was designed to test whether signatures of past pathogen exposure could be identified by cataloging public T cell receptors. The T cell repertoires of some 700 subjects were profiled by immunosequencing and related to cytomegalovirus serostatus. Along with the roughly 670-subject first cohort, a separate validation cohort of over a hundred different subjects was used. The study combined high-throughput TCR immunosequencing, statistical association of individual TCRs with disease status, and machine learning to predict cytomegalovirus infection status. To study patterns of TCR occurrence, a later analysis re-analyzed previously published TCR beta repertoires from 600 to 750 donors and added high-resolution HLA genotyping. Rather than drawing on any new phenotypic data, the later analysis identified candidate immune exposures from TCR beta sequences and the way those sequences occurred across donors. To decide whether each TCR beta V gene segment behaved as functional or pseudogenic, an earlier analysis of approximately 600 of the donors relied on high-throughput TCR beta sequencing. Alongside the repertoire data, information on donor age, sex, ethnicity and CMV serostatus was compiled. In a later genetic analysis, genome-wide SNP genotypes for about three fifths of the roughly 670 donors were used, and that subset was treated as a discovery cohort. All discovery cohort repertoires had been generated on a single sequencing platform. Both class I and class II loci were covered by HLA typing, at four-digit resolution. Typing coverage varied by locus: roughly 620-640 donors for A, B, C, DRB1 and DQB1; more than 500 for DQA1; around 570 for DPA1; around 450 for DPB1. Roughly 5 DR-DQ haplotypes were treated as single units for association and clustering because of strong linkage in the cohort. Among roughly 400 genotyped donors of the cohort, an average of about 240,000 unique TCR beta nucleotide sequences was sequenced per donor, of which roughly 18% were non-productive.

The cohort was made up of 666 healthy bone marrow donors. Cohort members were all nominally healthy when sampled, although unrecorded immune exposures were likely present. The donor tested CMV seronegative, placing the donor among the approximately 400 seronegative members of the cohort. Every donor gave a peripheral blood sample, and the peripheral blood mononuclear cells from that sample were used for TCR beta sequencing. Genomic DNA was extracted from the blood cell samples with the Qiagen DNeasy Blood Extraction Kit. To prepare the library, the immunoSEQ multiplex PCR assay was applied. For the multiplex PCR, a mixture combining 60 forward primers for TCR Vbeta segments and 13 reverse primers for TCR Jbeta segments was used. The CDR3 region of rearranged TCR beta genes was amplified from genomic DNA by a multiplex PCR assay. On the Illumina HiSeq System, the amplified TCR beta libraries were sequenced as 87-base-pair reads. Per the original workflow: A later analysis tallied around 82 million unique TCR beta chains across the roughly 610 repertoires, and 10 million to 11 million of those chains were shared by two or more donors. Raw reads were error-corrected and collapsed into unique sequences by a nearest-neighbor algorithm in which closely related sequences were merged to remove PCR and sequencing errors. To assign V, D and J gene segments, CDR3 sequences were aligned to IMGT reference sequences. For a sequence to be retained, at least a six-nucleotide match to both a V gene segment and a J gene segment was required. A rearrangement was called productive if the CDR3 had no stop codons and remained in frame with V and J, and every other rearrangement was called non-productive. CDR3 was defined according to IMGT convention as the region running from the second conserved V-encoded cysteine to the conserved J-encoded phenylalanine. In an earlier analysis of more than 550 of the donors, sequences lacking an unambiguous match to a single V gene segment were excluded. An earlier analysis of just under 600 of the donors called V segments functional above 56.7% productive rearrangements and segregating when the between-donor standard deviation exceeded 5%. A statistical classification framework was developed to diagnose cytomegalovirus status using the catalog of TCR beta chain sequences. In a later analysis, V and J genes were assigned by comparing TCR nucleotide sequences against IMGT/GENE-DB human TR gene sequences. Using the TCRdist pipeline, a later analysis assigned CDR3 sequences along with most-parsimonious VDJ recombination scenarios. In a later analysis, each TCR beta chain was defined by its CDR3 amino acid sequence together with its V-gene family, and reads lacking a unique V-gene family were excluded. As a way to deal with suspected cross-contamination and a sequencing artifact, a later analysis dropped 500 to 700 nucleotide sequences that were highly shared and had low generation probability. A later analysis calculated a clonal expansion index for each public chain from normalized within-repertoire ranks of inferred template counts. In a later analysis, generation probabilities were computed using a VDJ recombination model fitted to out-of-frame rearrangements, and the results were checked against IGoR. In a later analysis, TCR-TCR, TCR-HLA and TCR-CMV co-occurrence was scored with hypergeometric tests, and a repertoire-size bias correction was applied to TCR pairs. False discovery rates were estimated in a later analysis by permuting HLA or CMV assignments 20 times. In a later analysis, co-occurring TCRs were grouped using DBSCAN, and TCRdist sequence similarity was added for clustering within HLA-allele-positive subsets. For co-occurrence clustering, repertoires with fewer than 30,000 or more than 120,000 public chains were excluded, along with a handful of repertoires with anomalous nucleotide sharing. TCRdb holds this immuneACCESS table with in-frame rearrangements only. Some clones are missing; in checked studies, unresolved V genes explain under half, and the rest has no known cause. V, J and clone size are those of that table, while D and trimming were read from the DNA. The sample yields 95,000 to 100,000 clones; more than 80% were counted once. Clones ranked in the top ten supply approximately 3.6% of the sample.

Study-level results and caveats: A further reported finding was that TCR beta sequences accurately predicted the HLA-A and HLA-B alleles for most subjects in the first cohort. In both the original and validation cohorts, the classifier was reported to diagnose cytomegalovirus status with high specificity and sensitivity. Broadly in line with IMGT annotations, most TCR beta V segments showed up in productive rearrangements about 87% or about 30% of the time in an earlier analysis of under 700 of the donors. According to a later analysis, TCR association rates differed among HLA loci, with DRB1 alleles showing the most associated TCRs and HLA-C alleles showing the fewest. Across donors, most TCR sequences were observed very rarely, whereas some public TCRs were present in many individuals. A later genetic analysis reported fewer N-insertions in productive TCRs among donors in an Asian-associated ancestry cluster than the roughly 700-donor mean. According to a later analysis, parvovirus B19, influenza, CMV and Epstein-Barr virus appeared linked to several top co-occurrence clusters. Correlated functional status among segregating V segments might reflect linkage disequilibrium, but an unknown experimental factor could not be ruled out. The only immune exposure information available for the cohort was CMV serostatus. A few of the identified cytomegalovirus-associated TCR beta chains were confirmed in vitro to be specific for cytomegalovirus antigens. According to a later analysis, most CMV-associated TCR beta chains appeared to be HLA-restricted, and the HLA associations seemed to be driven largely by CMV exposure. The 87-base-pair reads could not distinguish some IMGT-functional V segments, including TRBV6-2 and TRBV6-3, so those segments were excluded. The study listed approximately 150 TCR beta chains as associated with cytomegalovirus. The authors suggested that the approach could potentially be extended to other disease states and immunological phenotypes. HLA typing was unavailable for some donors at each locus, so association tests used only the typed subset. The earlier analysis of approximately 540 of the donors excluded over 15 rarely observed V segments, including chromosome 9 orphons, because counts were too low. In a later analysis, some 17,000 TCR beta sequences were associated with specific HLA alleles at a false discovery rate of 0.05. Compared with equally common non-associated chains, HLA-associated TCR beta chains in a later analysis were more clonally expanded and had lower generation probabilities. The presence/absence analyses assumed that sequencing depth was roughly uniform across donors, and that assumption may not be true. The cohort was sequenced for TCR beta chains only, and without alpha or paired-chain data the features that could be detected were limited. A cluster of highly shared sequence variants was judged likely to represent a technical artifact of the sequencing pipeline. When HLA alleles, especially DR and DQ, strongly co-occurred, TCR associations were difficult to assign to individual alleles. An association between a missense DCLRE1C variant and V-gene and J-gene trimming of TCR beta chains was found in a later genetic analysis and replicated in an independent cohort.

Sequencing used PBMCs. The sequence derives from a man younger than 45 in good health and CMV-seronegative. The rearranged chain carries TRBV9 and TRBJ2-7; the D gene is perhaps TRBD1, on 5 matching bases. This receptor has the CDR3 CADDSYRNYEQYF. The bases read TGTGCCGACGACAGCTACAGGAACTACGAGCAGTACTTC.